This TCR beta chain was identified in a study of OX40 agonist ivuxolimab in advanced cancers. About the investigation overall: Ivuxolimab was a fully human IgG2 agonistic monoclonal antibody targeting the costimulatory receptor OX40 (CD134). A male proportion of approximately 83% and a mean age of 60 years, ranging from roughly 20 to 80, were recorded for the dose-escalation cohort. Intravenous ivuxolimab was administered to patients every 2 weeks at six dose levels: 0.01, 0.1, 0.3, 1.5, 3 and 10 mg/kg. Patients were allowed to have had prior anti-PD-1, anti-PD-L1 or anti-CTLA-4 therapy, and 40% of the dose-escalation patients had previously received checkpoint inhibitors. Peripheral TCRbeta sequencing was intended to test whether TCR sequence diversity was altered and clonal T-cell expansion was caused by ivuxolimab. Among the 50 to 55 dose-escalation patients, around 20 had hepatocellular carcinoma, approximately 15 melanoma, 9 renal cell carcinoma and 9 head and neck cancer. The paper covers the monotherapy dose-escalation part of the phase I ivuxolimab trial, which included N of about 50 patients. Partial responses occurred in three dose-escalation patients: two with cutaneous melanoma and one with hepatocellular carcinoma. What the research found in general, with its limitations: The antigen specificity of the peripheral T cells that underwent clonal expansion was not determined. At doses of 0.1 to 3.0 mg/kg, clonal expansion of both CD4+ and CD8+ T cells in blood was seen between baseline and week 6. In the 0.1-3.0 mg/kg groups, partial responders were among the patients with the lowest normalized peripheral clonal expansion, particularly in CD8+ T cells. Low levels of normalized T-cell clonal expansion were also seen in some nonresponding patients. After ivuxolimab, CD8+ T cells had more expanded clones than CD4+ T cells on average.

Taken from cysteine to phenylalanine, the CDR3 has 15 residues. Of the read, only the CDR3 DNA is kept; its 45 bases are in frame from base 1. The junction shows trimming of 5 bases on V and 5 bases on J, plus 16 bases between the germline ends. CDR1 and CDR2 are read off the germline V gene (reference sequence) as SEHNR and FQNEAQ. About this clone itself: No cognate antigen has been identified for it. There are no base qualities to consult, and no much larger clone falls within one base.

The trial excluded patients who had a history of autoimmune disease or were on systemic immunosuppression. Peripheral blood for TCR sequencing was collected from all dose cohorts at baseline, on cycle 4 day 1, and on cycle 7 day 1. The samples were taken from a phase I, first-in-human, multicenter, open-label dose-escalation trial of ivuxolimab. Adults with locally advanced or metastatic melanoma, renal cell carcinoma, hepatocellular carcinoma or head and neck squamous cell carcinoma were enrolled in the trial. Before TCR sequencing, CD4+ and CD8+ T cells were separately sorted from peripheral blood. For sequencing of the TCRbeta CDR3 region, genomic DNA was extracted from the sorted cells. The immunoSEQ Assay was used for sequencing of TCRbeta CDR3 regions. Not all clones reach the TCRdb copy of this immuneACCESS table, which keeps in-frame sequences only. Checked studies attribute under half of the gap to unresolved V genes and leave the rest unexplained. This sample gives about 83,000 clones in total; about 81% of them show up just once. Roughly 1.8% of the sample goes to the ten largest clones.

This receptor was identified in an adult with an advanced solid tumor such as melanoma, head and neck, liver or kidney cancer. Sample: CD4+ or CD8+ T cells sorted from blood, taken in a trial of the OX40 agonist ivuxolimab. The rearrangement combines TRBV7-9 with TRBJ1-3; 6 matching bases give a weak D call of TRBD1. The bases read TGTGCCAGCAGCGCCGACGGACAGATTCGAAACACCATATATTTT. Translated, this gives CASSADGQIRNTIYF.